The 9 T cell receptor beta chains reported below all come from one sample, sequenced in a study of post-analysis software for immune sequencing data. Overall study findings and caveats: In patients, TRBV5-6, TRBV5-1 and TRBV20-1 belonged to roughly 5 TRBV segments found more frequently than in controls.

No antigen has been assigned to these receptors. Unique molecular identifiers had been added to the TCR beta cDNA libraries. Each CDR3 protein is one row after TCRdb ran MiXCR on the PCR reads. The sample records about 460,000 distinct CDR3 sequences, around 40% being singletons. The sequenced material came from blood. All receptors derive from a girl aged 5 to 17 with multiple sclerosis.

This chain connects TRBV2 to TRBJ2-7; D perhaps matches TRBD1 (7 bases). The germline V and J ends were trimmed by 5 bases and 0 bases, with 17 bases remaining between them. The CDR3 is 16 amino acids. CDR1 is SNHLY, CDR2 FYNNEI, per germline. The CDR3 loop is CASSFPGQTSSYEQYF. CDR3 in DNA: TGTGCCAGCAGTTTTCCGGGACAGACTAGCTCCTACGAGCAGTACTTC. The variable domain in full, with the rest retrieved from reference TRBV2 and TRBJ2-7, is EPEVTQTPSHQVTQMGQEVILRCVPISNHLYFYWYRQILGQKVEFLVSFYNNEISEKSEIFDDQFSVERPDGSNFTLKIRSTKLEDSAMYFCASSFPGQTSSYEQYFGPGTRLTVT.

This clonotype was picked up a small number of times. The J gene is TRBJ1-2, the V gene TRBV29-1, with D perhaps matching TRBD1 (5 bases). This CDR3 comprises 13 residues. Trimming removed 5 bases at V and 4 bases at J, with 14 bases between. CDR1 SQVTM and CDR2 ANQGSEA come from the germline V gene. The CDR3 bases are TGCAGCGTTAGCGGCAGGGCGGCCTATGGCTACACCTTC. It encodes CSVSGRAAYGYTF.

This clonotype was seen a handful of times. The chain recombines TRBV6-1 with TRBJ2-3; 10 positions agree with TRBD1. The length of the CDR3 is 14 residues. The ends lost 3 bases at V and 6 bases at J; junction bases unmatched: 3. From germline, CDR1 is MNHNS and CDR2 SASEGT. The CDR3: CASSDGTGDDTQYF. The CDR3 region has the DNA TGTGCCAGCAGTGACGGGACAGGGGATGATACGCAGTATTTT.

A word on this clonotype: The junction does not match germline at one end; this may be a read error. This chain connects TRBV10-3 to TRBJ2-1; the D is unclear. The germline CDR1 and CDR2 sequences are ENHRY and SYGVKD. CDR3 length: 15 amino acids. CDR3 DNA sequence: TGTGCCGTCAGTGAGTCGGATGGAGACTACAATGAGCAGTTCTTC. The encoded protein is CAVSESDGDYNEQFF.

The rearrangement uses TRBV27 and TRBJ1-5; D remains ambiguous. The germline CDR1 and CDR2 sequences are MNHEY and SMNVEV (reference sequence). The V and J ends lost 4 bases and 0 bases respectively, with 22 bases between them. There are 19 residues in the CDR3. The CDR3 is CASSCPPGRAIYSNQPQHF. In DNA, the CDR3 is TGTGCCAGCAGTTGCCCCCCAGGAAGAGCGATATATAGCAATCAGCCCCAGCATTTT.

CDR3 DNA sequence: TGCAGTGCTAGTGGTGACAGGGGAAGCGCAGATACGCAGTATTTT. Translating it yields CSASGDRGSADTQYF. The rearrangement links TRBV20-1 to TRBJ2-3; TRBD1 matches at 8 bases. The V and J ends lost 3 bases and 4 bases, in that order; junction bases with no gene match: 9. The length of the CDR3 is 15 residues. Germline CDR1 and CDR2: DFQATT and SNEGSKA (reference sequence).

The chain links TRBV20-1 to TRBJ2-3; D may match TRBD1 or TRBD2 (6 bases each). The V end lost 3 bases, the J end lost 4 bases, and 14 bases lay between the germline ends. The CDR3 is 14 amino acids. Germline values: CDR1 DFQATT, CDR2 SNEGSKA (reference sequence). For the CDR3, the DNA is TGCAGTGCTAGTGGAGGGGGTCCGCCAGATACGCAGTATTTT. Residues: CSASGGGPPDTQYF.

The rearrangement uses TRBV29-1 and TRBJ2-5; D ambiguous. This CDR3 region has 12 residues. CDR1 SQVTM and CDR2 ANQGSEA come from the germline V gene. V was pared by 7 bases and J by 4 bases, with 13 bases between. The CDR3 spells CSADDLGETQYF. CDR3 coding DNA: TGCAGCGCTGATGACCTCGGAGAGACCCAGTACTTC.

The gene calls are TRBV18 and TRBJ1-1; no clear D. Trimming cost V 3 bases and J 1 base, with 12 bases left between them. The germline CDR1 and CDR2 sequences are KGHSH and LQKENI. The length of the CDR3 is 15 residues. CDR3 in DNA: TGTGCCAGCTCACCGTTTCACCGATCGAACACTGAAGCTTTCTTT. It yields the protein CASSPFHRSNTEAFF.